This T cell receptor (beta chain) was documented in a study of tumor-infiltrating lymphocytes in primary liver carcinoma. Overall study: Subjects consisted of male and female patients aged 30 to 69 years.

Germline V gene lookup returns CDR1 MNHEY and CDR2 SVGAGI. The CDR3 is made up of 17 amino acids. With respect to this clonotype: A much larger clone lies a single base off, so this may be a read error.

The authors took blood RNA from unsorted whole blood and also extracted germline DNA. The patients, who had chronic HBV infection, were treatment-naive (untreated). With roughly 540 ng total RNA as template and a constant-region primer, TCR beta cDNA was made. Modified slightly, ARM-PCR produced TCR beta libraries over three nested multiplex PCR rounds. PCR rounds one and two used TRBV1-TRBV30 forward primers with a C-beta reverse primer for around 10 cycles each. Each CDR3 protein gets one entry after TCRdb re-called the multiplex PCR reads with MiXCR. The data show fewer than 350,000 distinct CDR3 sequences, 65% seen once.

The TCR sequence derives from a man aged 35-49 years with primary liver carcinoma and hepatitis B virus infection. This chain joins TRBV6-5 and TRBJ2-2; D is tentatively TRBD1 or TRBD2 (6 bases each). The sample was peripheral blood. The CDR3 DNA follows: TGTGCCAGCAGCCCGACCCCGGGGGACATGAACACCGGGAAGCTGTTTTTT. This gives the protein CASSPTPGDMNTGKLFF.